The 12 T cell receptor beta chains in this list originate from one sample, sequenced in a study of memory CD4+ T cells and cytomegalovirus serostatus. Data came from immunoSEQ multiplex PCR; TCRdb stores just in-frame clones and leaves some out. The table lists 65,000 to 95,000 clones, approximately 84% of them singletons, with less than 0.85% in the top ten. The sort gate was single viable CD3+CD4+CD8-CD45RO+ cells for memory CD4+ T cells. Specimen: memory CD4+ T cells from blood. Receptors were obtained from an adult in good health and CMV-seronegative.

V is TRBV6-1 and J is TRBJ2-2; tentatively, D is TRBD1 (7 bases). The V and J ends lost 6 bases and 0 bases respectively, with 11 bases between them. The CDR3 spans 15 residues. The germline CDR1 and CDR2 sequences are MNHNS and SASEGT. CDR3 nucleotides: TGTGCCAGCAGGGCGGGGACAGCGAACACCGGGGAGCTGTTTTTT. Its protein product is CASRAGTANTGELFF.

This chain connects TRBV29-1 to TRBJ1-1; D is possibly TRBD1 (6 bases). This CDR3 is built from 12 residues. Trimming removed 6 bases from V and 4 bases from J, with 12 bases in between. Germline values: CDR1 SQVTM, CDR2 ANQGSEA. CDR3 amino acids: CSVSSTGTEAFF. In nucleotides, the CDR3 is TGCAGCGTCAGTTCGACAGGCACTGAAGCTTTCTTT.

The rearrangement joins TRBV7-8 to TRBJ1-2; tentatively, D is TRBD1 (5 bases). This CDR3 has 12 amino acids. Trimming removed 3 bases from V and 4 bases from J, with 6 bases in between. CDR1 is SGHVS and CDR2 is FQNEAQ in the germline V gene. CDR3 in amino acids: CASSLGPYGYTF. CDR3 in DNA: TGTGCCAGCAGCTTGGGGCCCTATGGCTACACCTTC.

The chain links TRBV10-3 to TRBJ2-1; D is unclear. The CDR3 is 17 residues long. Trimming took off 5 bases at V and 1 base at J, with 18 bases between the two ends. In germline, CDR1 is ENHRY, CDR2 SYGVKD. DNA for the CDR3: TGTGCCATCAGTTCAGGAGCGACCGACTCTTCCTACAATGAGCAGTTCTTC. As protein: CAISSGATDSSYNEQFF.

V and J are TRBV4-1 and TRBJ2-7; tentatively, D is TRBD1 (5 bases). V lost 1 base, J lost 4 bases, and 14 bases lay in between. CDR1 and CDR2 (germline): MGHRA, YSYEKL. The CDR3 covers 15 residues. CDR3 nucleotides: TGCGCCAGCAGCCAAGGAGACAGAGATCTGTACGAGCAGTACTTC. Translation: CASSQGDRDLYEQYF.

J is TRBJ2-3 and V is TRBV6-1; D not resolved. Deletions cut 0 bases from V and 9 bases from J, with 16 bases between. The CDR3 has 15 amino acids. Germline CDR1 and CDR2: MNHNS and SASEGT. The CDR3 loop is CASSEAFLIVRTQYF. CDR3 nucleotides: TGTGCCAGCAGTGAAGCATTCCTTATTGTCAGGACGCAGTATTTT.

This clone was found once. V usage is TRBV10-3 and J usage is TRBJ2-1; D is unresolved. CDR1 and CDR2 from the germline V gene are ENHRY and SYGVKD. The CDR3 runs to 15 residues. Trimming shortened V by 3 bases and J by 0 bases, and 9 bases separated the two germline ends. The CDR3 nucleotides are TGTGCCATCAGTGATGCAGCGAGCTCCTACAATGAGCAGTTCTTC. It encodes CAISDAASSYNEQFF.

The chain joins TRBV6-6 to TRBJ1-2; 7 bases map to TRBD1. The length of the CDR3 is 12 residues. V lost 8 bases and J lost 2; bases outside the gene matches: 2. The germline CDR1 and CDR2 sequences are MNHNY and SVGAGI (reference sequence). DNA of the CDR3: TGTGCCAGCCAGACAGGGAACTATGGCTACACCTTC. It specifies CASQTGNYGYTF.

The chain uses TRBV6-5 and TRBJ2-3, with 13 bases identical to TRBD2. In germline, CDR1 is MNHEY, CDR2 SVGAGI. V shed 4 bases and J 5 bases; nucleotides not matched to a gene: 6. This CDR3 is built from 16 residues. This CDR3 is CASSSTSGGAGDTQYF. CDR3 coding DNA: TGTGCCAGCAGTTCCACTAGCGGGGGGGCCGGAGATACGCAGTATTTT.

The chain joins TRBV6-1 to TRBJ2-7; D is perhaps TRBD2 (5 bases). Trimming shortened V by 3 bases and J by 7 bases, and 19 bases separated the two germline ends. The CDR3 has 15 amino acids. CDR1 and CDR2 from the germline V gene are MNHNS and SASEGT. The CDR3 loop reads CASSEAALSRGEQYF. The CDR3 DNA sequence: TGTGCCAGCAGTGAGGCCGCCTTATCCCGGGGAGAGCAGTACTTC.

The chain employs TRBV7-2 and TRBJ2-1; 8 bases fit TRBD1. Germline trimming cut 5 bases from V and 9 bases from J; bases unmatched to any gene: 15. CDR1 is SGHTA and CDR2 is FQGNSA in the germline V gene. The CDR3 contains 16 residues. The CDR3 is CASSPNRGAQRREQFF. The CDR3 nucleotides are TGTGCCAGCAGCCCGAACAGGGGGGCCCAACGGCGTGAGCAGTTCTTC.

The chain recombines TRBV7-6 with TRBJ1-3, with 9 bases fitting TRBD1. V lost 5 bases, J lost 2 bases, and 7 bases stayed unmatched. Per the germline V gene, CDR1 is SGHVS and CDR2 is FNYEAQ. CDR3 length equals 16 residues. Written as DNA, the CDR3 is TGTGCCAGCAGCCGGACAGGGGTTTCTACTGGAAACACCATATATTTT. The encoded protein is CASSRTGVSTGNTIYF.